The 4 T cell receptor beta chains in this list originate from one sample, sequenced in a study of technical replicates of blood from a handful of donors. Data came from immunoSEQ multiplex PCR; TCRdb stores just in-frame clones and leaves some out. In the table there are about 97,000 clones, 96% of which are singletons. Sequencing was done on a sample of T cells isolated from PBMCs. The origin of the receptors is a human donor in good health.

The V call is TRBV2, the J call TRBJ2-1, with TRBD2 matching over 9 bases. Germline-derived CDR1 and CDR2 are SNHLY and FYNNEI. The CDR3 is 14 residues long. V trimming: 8 bases; J trimming: 4 bases; junction bases outside the gene matches: 6. The CDR3 loop reads CASQSLAGYNEQFF. Here the CDR3 DNA reads TGTGCCAGCCAATCTCTAGCGGGGTACAATGAGCAGTTCTTC.

The rearrangement uses TRBV7-2 and TRBJ1-3, with D hard to call. This CDR3 contains 13 residues. Germline loops: CDR1 SGHTA, CDR2 FQGNSA. Between the trimmed V and J ends, which lost 6 bases and 1 base, there was a span of 7 bases. The CDR3: CASRPSSGNTIYF. The CDR3 coding sequence is TGTGCCAGCAGGCCTAGTTCTGGAAACACCATATATTTT. Combining the CDR3 with reference TRBV7-2 and TRBJ1-3 gives the whole variable domain GAGVSQSPSNKVTEKGKDVELRCDPISGHTALYWYRQSLGQGLEFLIYFQGNSAPDKSGLPSDRFSAERTGGSVSTLTIQRTQQEDSAVYLCASRPSSGNTIYFGEGSWLTVV.

This rearrangement joins TRBV4-1 to TRBJ2-3; D is undetermined. CDR1 and CDR2 from the germline V gene are MGHRA and YSYEKL. The CDR3 covers 16 residues. V was trimmed by 0 bases and J by 5 bases, leaving 15 bases between them. This CDR3 reads CASSQDPPEVIDTQYF. The CDR3 DNA reads as TGCGCCAGCAGCCAAGATCCCCCCGAGGTGATAGATACGCAGTATTTT.

This CDR3 is CAWSPGVEKLFF. CDR3 DNA: TGTGCCTGGTCCCCGGGGGTTGAAAAACTGTTTTTT. The V and J genes are TRBV30 and TRBJ1-4, with D possibly TRBD1 on 5 matching bases. In germline, CDR1 is GTSNPN, CDR2 SVGIG (reference sequence). V lost 5 bases, J lost 7 bases, and 11 bases lay in between. CDR3 length: 12 residues.